The rows below give T cell receptor beta chains drawn from one sample of a study of blood T cell repertoires in COVID-19. Some clones are missing from TCRdb's copy, which holds only in-frame ones; the method was immunoSEQ multiplex PCR. The profile shows about 270,000 clones, around 86% of them singletons. The sequenced sample consisted of PBMCs or T cells enriched from blood (not recorded which). The receptors stem from a man aged 18 to 35 who had recovered from COVID-19. Each CDR3 is given without its conserved first and last residue.

v_call	j_call	cdr3_aa
TRBV20-1	TRBJ1-1	SASARGPNTEAF
TRBV28	TRBJ2-7	ASSPNGLAGDEQY
TRBV7-2	TRBJ2-2	ASSIQHTGELF
TRBV12-3/TRBV12-4	TRBJ2-3	ASSKRDADTQY
TRBV11-3	TRBJ1-1	ASSQGSGTEAF
TRBV5-1	TRBJ1-4	ASSLGQGSTNEKLF
TRBV3-1/TRBV3-2	TRBJ2-6	ASSGTGYSGANVLT
TRBV2	TRBJ1-1	ASSLRQGPTEAF
TRBV7-2	TRBJ2-3	ASSREVRGSTDTQY
TRBV18	TRBJ1-2	ASSWEDGSNYGYT
TRBV12-2	TRBJ2-1	ASPKSGREENHNEQF
TRBV28	TRBJ2-1	ASSLSGTSTESKQF
TRBV27	TRBJ1-6	ASSYSGGLYNSPLH
TRBV27	TRBJ1-3	ASSPNYRAYSGNTIY
TRBV24-1	TRBJ1-5	ATTGGLNQPQH
TRBV7-2	TRBJ2-3	ASSLVRTSGSDTQY